Listed here are 18 T cell receptor beta chains from one sample, sequenced in a study of T cell responses to AZD1222 COVID-19 vaccine. The data were produced by immunoSEQ multiplex PCR, yet TCRdb's version contains in-frame clones alone and is incomplete. The sample yields around 150,000 clones, 90% to 95% seen once. The sample here was peripheral blood, taken 28 days after the second AZD1222 dose. The origin of the receptors is an adult who received the AZD1222 COVID-19 vaccine.

The gene calls are TRBV11-2 and TRBJ2-3, with D perhaps matching TRBD1 or TRBD2 (6 bases each). Germline assignment: CDR1 SGHAT and CDR2 FQNNGV. The V end lost 1 base, the J end lost 4 bases, and 18 bases lay between the germline ends. The CDR3 contains 17 residues. Here the CDR3 reads CASSLGGAHEEPDTQYF. The CDR3 bases are TGTGCCAGCAGCTTAGGGGGGGCTCACGAGGAACCAGATACGCAGTATTTT.

The chain uses TRBV5-1 and TRBJ1-5, with 7 bases aligning to TRBD1. The CDR3 is 15 amino acids. CDR1 and CDR2 from the germline V gene are SGHRS and YFSETQ. After removal of 4 bases from V and 6 bases from J, the junction contained 10 bases not matched to a gene. CDR3 protein: CASSLQGLSGQPQHF. The DNA for the CDR3 is TGCGCCAGCAGCCTACAGGGGTTGTCGGGTCAGCCCCAGCATTTT.

The chain joins TRBV2 to TRBJ2-3; D call uncertain. The CDR3 is 15 residues long. Between the trimmed V and J ends, which lost 10 bases and 2 bases, there was a span of 19 bases. Germline values: CDR1 SNHLY, CDR2 FYNNEI. The CDR3 is CAILVVDTPTDTQYF. CDR3 nucleotides: TGTGCCATCCTTGTCGTCGACACACCCACAGATACGCAGTATTTT.

The CDR3 DNA sequence: TGTGCCAGCAGTTTATCCCCCGAGGGGCTAGAAGAGACCCAGTACTTC. This gives the protein CASSLSPEGLEETQYF. The J gene is TRBJ2-5, the V gene TRBV28; D might be TRBD1 or TRBD2, each matching 5 bases. The V gene's germline CDR1 is MDHEN and CDR2 SYDVKM. The V gene lost 1 base and the J gene lost 3 bases, with 15 bases spanning the gap. CDR3 length: 16 amino acids.

This clone has just one count. This rearrangement joins TRBV6-5 to TRBJ1-3, with TRBD1 as a possible D gene (6 bases). Germline CDR1 MNHEY, CDR2 SVGAGI. The V end was cut by 4 bases, the J end by 7 bases, with 17 bases between. This CDR3 has 15 amino acids. The CDR3 region is CASSSLAGALNTIYF. Written as DNA, the CDR3 is TGTGCCAGCAGTTCTTTGGCGGGGGCACTTAACACCATATATTTT.

This sequence joins TRBV28 and TRBJ1-1; D remains ambiguous. This CDR3 contains 14 residues. CDR1 MDHEN and CDR2 SYDVKM come from the germline V gene. Deletions cut 6 bases from V and 1 base from J, with 12 bases between. CDR3 sequence (DNA): TGTGCCAGCAGGTCAGTGGGGTCGAACACTGAAGCTTTCTTT. Translating gives CASRSVGSNTEAFF.

This chain connects TRBV9 to TRBJ2-3; D may be TRBD2 (5 bases). Germline V CDR1 and CDR2: SGDLS, YYNGEE. The length of the CDR3 is 16 residues. V lost 2 bases to trimming and J lost 3 bases, with 16 bases between them. CDR3 sequence reads: CASSVRTSDITDTQYF. The CDR3 nucleotides read TGTGCCAGCAGCGTCCGCACTAGTGACATTACAGATACGCAGTATTTT.

V and J are TRBV7-2 and TRBJ2-1; D might be TRBD1 (6 bases). Trimming left V 1 base short and J 4 bases short, with 17 bases between. CDR1 is SGHTA, CDR2 FQGNSA, per germline. The CDR3 is made up of 17 amino acids. In DNA, the CDR3 is TGTGCCAGCAGCTTAGTTTATGGGGGCGGTCCATACAATGAGCAGTTCTTC. It is translated as CASSLVYGGGPYNEQFF.

Here the CDR3 DNA reads TGCAGCGTTCTGACTAGCGGCCAAGAGACCCAGTACTTC. Protein sequence: CSVLTSGQETQYF. This sequence joins TRBV29-1 and TRBJ2-5; 9 nucleotides line up with TRBD2. CDR3 length: 13 amino acids. Germline values: CDR1 SQVTM, CDR2 ANQGSEA. The J segment lost 1 base and the V segment lost 5 bases, leaving 2 bases of the junction unmatched.

Written as DNA, the CDR3 is TGTGCCACCAGCGGACGGACAGGGAGCACAGATACGCAGTATTTT. Its protein product is CATSGRTGSTDTQYF. This chain joins TRBV15 and TRBJ2-3; TRBD1 aligns across 8 bases. This CDR3 contains 15 residues. The germline gives CDR1 LNHNV, CDR2 YYDKDF (reference sequence). V was clipped by 5 bases and J by 0 bases; unmatched bases: 4.

The chain couples TRBV6-6 to TRBJ1-4, with D uncertain. The CDR3 is 16 residues long. V shed 0 bases and J shed 7 bases, with 15 bases lying between them. In germline, CDR1 is MNHNY, CDR2 SVGAGI (reference sequence). The CDR3 spells CASSYSEGLEGEKLFF. CDR3 DNA sequence: TGTGCCAGCAGTTACTCGGAAGGGTTGGAAGGTGAAAAACTGTTTTTT.

This sequence joins TRBV2 and TRBJ2-2, with D possibly TRBD2 on 6 matching bases. Trimming removed 3 bases from V and 6 bases from J, with 14 bases in between. CDR3 length equals 15 residues. Per germline, CDR1 SNHLY and CDR2 FYNNEI. The CDR3 loop reads CASSEVLPGAGELFF. The CDR3 bases are TGTGCCAGCAGTGAGGTTCTACCGGGGGCCGGGGAGCTGTTTTTT.

The CDR3 loop reads CASTTGGNTIYF. In DNA, the CDR3 is TGTGCCAGTACCACTGGCGGAAACACCATATATTTT. V gene TRBV19 combines with J gene TRBJ1-3; D gene ambiguous. Looked up from germline, CDR1 is LNHDA and CDR2 is SQIVND (reference sequence). Trimming took off 7 bases at V and 4 bases at J, with 8 bases between the two ends. This CDR3 has 12 residues.

The CDR3 nucleotides are TGTGCCAGTAGTAATGAGCGAAGACAGCTCTATGGCTACACCTTC. Translation: CASSNERRQLYGYTF. The genes are TRBV19 and TRBJ1-2, with D perhaps matching TRBD1 (5 bases). The CDR3 loop spans 15 amino acids. V gave up 4 bases and J gave up 4 bases, with 16 bases separating them. Germline lookup yields CDR1 LNHDA and CDR2 SQIVND (reference sequence).

This sequence joins TRBV12-3 or TRBV12-4 and TRBJ2-7; D uncertain. The CDR3 covers 12 residues. The germline V and J ends were trimmed by 2 bases and 5 bases, with 7 bases remaining between them. In nucleotides, the CDR3 is TGTGCCAGCAGTTTAAGGGCTGACGAGCAGTACTTC. Residues: CASSLRADEQYF.

The V call is TRBV7-9, the J call TRBJ1-3; D gene ambiguous. CDR3 length equals 11 residues. Trimming pared 5 bases from V and 9 bases from J, leaving 8 bases between. Germline CDR1 SEHNR, CDR2 FQNEAQ (reference sequence). The CDR3 coding sequence is TGTGCCAGCAGCGAGGCCGGCACCATATATTTT. Its protein product is CASSEAGTIYF. Full variable domain (rest looked up from reference TRBV7-9 and TRBJ1-3): DTGVSQNPRHKITKRGQNVTFRCDPISEHNRLYWYRQTLGQGPEFLTYFQNEAQLEKSRLLSDRFSAERPKGSFSTLEIQRTEQGDSAMYLCASSEAGTIYFGEGSWLTVV.

This clone occurred once. This sequence joins TRBV19 and TRBJ1-2; 8 bases fit TRBD1. V shed 3 bases, J shed 3 bases, and the junction held 3 bases outside the gene matches. CDR1 and CDR2 from the germline V gene are LNHDA and SQIVND (reference sequence). This CDR3 has 14 residues. The CDR3 nucleotides read TGTGCCAGTAGTATCCAGACAGGGGACTATGGCTACACCTTC. Its protein is CASSIQTGDYGYTF.

The rearrangement uses TRBV28 and TRBJ1-2, with a tentative D call TRBD1 (5 bases). Germline V gene lookup returns CDR1 MDHEN and CDR2 SYDVKM. The CDR3 length is 12 residues. V gave up 7 bases and J gave up 0 bases, with 6 bases separating them. The CDR3: CASTGANYGYTF. DNA for the CDR3: TGTGCCAGCACGGGGGCTAACTATGGCTACACCTTC.